The rows below give T cell receptor beta chains drawn from one sample of a study of identical twins. TCRdb called the 5' RACE reads again in MiXCR, with one record for every CDR3 protein. The top ten hold more than 6% of the sample, which has roughly 350,000 distinct CDR3 sequences, roughly an eighth seen once. The data were also submitted as part of a second study, on yellow fever vaccine responses in identical twins.

What was sequenced was CD8+ T cells sorted from blood. These receptors all come from a woman aged 18 to 35 in good health. Both conserved end residues are part of each CDR3.

V	J	CDR3
TRBV11-2	TRBJ2-7	CASSLARTGGAPYEQYF
TRBV27	TRBJ1-4	CASSPQVGQGSEKLFF
TRBV15	TRBJ2-2	CAIVSSTGELFF
TRBV12-3/TRBV12-4	TRBJ2-2	CASSSGHTGELFF
TRBV12-3/TRBV12-4	TRBJ2-1	CASSWGFWEQFF
TRBV7-2	TRBJ2-2	CASSDGWGGAVTGELFF
TRBV3-1	TRBJ2-6	CASSQGYFSGANVLTF
TRBV5-6	TRBJ2-4	CASRSRTVPRGGNIQYF
TRBV6-1	TRBJ1-6	CASRGGLYSPLHF
TRBV28	TRBJ1-5	CASSLTATSGPQHF
TRBV15	TRBJ1-5	CATSRGRQLNQPQHF
TRBV4-1	TRBJ2-3	CASSQVPGLPPRDTQYF
TRBV6-5	TRBJ1-2	CASSYSSKRDYGYTF
TRBV2	TRBJ2-1	CASSEDRGPSYNEQFF